The following is a T cell receptor beta chain sequence with its context. Generated by immunoSEQ multiplex PCR, the TCRdb table keeps only in-frame clones and is missing some. The sample lists 140,000 to 150,000 clones; about nine tenths were seen once. Germline V lookup: CDR1 SEHNR, CDR2 FQNEAQ (reference sequence). This CDR3 is 19 amino acids long. Trimming removed 2 bases at V and 3 bases at J, with 24 bases between. These data belong to a study of control samples from healthy donors and cancer patients. The chain uses TRBV7-9 and TRBJ2-3, with D maybe TRBD2 (6 bases). This receptor was taken from a man aged 25 to 40 in good health. The source material was blood. The CDR3: CASSLYQRAGLGTTDTQYF. The CDR3 coding sequence is TGTGCCAGCAGCTTATACCAGCGGGCCGGCTTGGGCACGACAGATACGCAGTATTTT.